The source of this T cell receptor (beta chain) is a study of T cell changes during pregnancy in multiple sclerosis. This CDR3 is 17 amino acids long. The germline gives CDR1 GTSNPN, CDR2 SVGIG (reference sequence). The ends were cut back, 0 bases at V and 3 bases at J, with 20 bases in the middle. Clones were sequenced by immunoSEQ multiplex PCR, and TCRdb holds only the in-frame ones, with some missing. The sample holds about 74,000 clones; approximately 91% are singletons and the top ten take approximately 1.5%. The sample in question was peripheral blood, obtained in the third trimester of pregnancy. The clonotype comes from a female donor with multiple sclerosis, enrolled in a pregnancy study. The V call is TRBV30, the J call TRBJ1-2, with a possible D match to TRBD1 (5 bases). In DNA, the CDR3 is TGTGCCTGGAGTGTTCTCGCCGGGCAGGGAAGTTACTATGGCTACACCTTC. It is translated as CAWSVLAGQGSYYGYTF.